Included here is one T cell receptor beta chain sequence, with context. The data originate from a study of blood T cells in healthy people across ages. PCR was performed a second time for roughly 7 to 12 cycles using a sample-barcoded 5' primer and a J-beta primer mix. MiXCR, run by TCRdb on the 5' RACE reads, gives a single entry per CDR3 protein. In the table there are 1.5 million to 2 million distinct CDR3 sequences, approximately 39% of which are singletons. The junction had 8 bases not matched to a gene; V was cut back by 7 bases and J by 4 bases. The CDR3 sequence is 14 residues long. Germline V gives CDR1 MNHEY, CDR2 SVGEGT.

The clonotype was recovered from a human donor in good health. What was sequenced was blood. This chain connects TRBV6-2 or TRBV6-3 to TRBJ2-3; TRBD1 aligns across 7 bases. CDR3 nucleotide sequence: TGTGCCAGCATCGACAGGGAGTTGTCAGATACGCAGTATTTT. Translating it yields CASIDRELSDTQYF.